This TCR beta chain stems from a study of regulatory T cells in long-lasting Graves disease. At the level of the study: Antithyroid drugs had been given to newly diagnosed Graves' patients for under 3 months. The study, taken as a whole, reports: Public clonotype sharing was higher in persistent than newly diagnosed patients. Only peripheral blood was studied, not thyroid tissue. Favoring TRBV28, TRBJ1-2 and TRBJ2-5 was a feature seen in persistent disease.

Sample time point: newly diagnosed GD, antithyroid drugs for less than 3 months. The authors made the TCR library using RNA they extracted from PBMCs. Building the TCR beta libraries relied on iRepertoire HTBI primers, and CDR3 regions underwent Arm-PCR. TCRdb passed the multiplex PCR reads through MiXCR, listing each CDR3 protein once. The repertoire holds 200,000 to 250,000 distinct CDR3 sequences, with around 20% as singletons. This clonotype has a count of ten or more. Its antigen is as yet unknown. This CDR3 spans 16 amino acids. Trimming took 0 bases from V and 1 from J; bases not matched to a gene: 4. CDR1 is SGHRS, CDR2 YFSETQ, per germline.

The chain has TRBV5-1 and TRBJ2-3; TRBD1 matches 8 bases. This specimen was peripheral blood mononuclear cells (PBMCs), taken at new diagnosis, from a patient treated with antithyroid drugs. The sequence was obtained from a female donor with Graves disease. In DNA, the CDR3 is TGCGCCAGCAGCTTGGGATCGGGACAGGGCACAGATACGCAGTATTTT. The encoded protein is CASSLGSGQGTDTQYF.